Listed here are 12 T cell receptor beta chains from one sample, sequenced in a study of OX40 agonist ivuxolimab in advanced cancers. The repertoire was sequenced with immunoSEQ multiplex PCR; TCRdb's copy has only in-frame clones and lacks some. The table shows about 53,000 clones, with around 91% occurring only once. The sample was CD4+ or CD8+ T cells sorted from blood, taken in a trial of the OX40 agonist ivuxolimab. These receptors all stem from an adult with an advanced solid tumor such as melanoma, head and neck, liver or kidney cancer.

This chain connects TRBV5-1 to TRBJ1-1, with unresolved D. V lost 4 bases, J lost 1 base, and 23 bases lay in between. Germline V gene sequence: CDR1 SGHRS, CDR2 YFSETQ. The CDR3 is made up of 18 amino acids. CDR3 in DNA: TGCGCCAGCAGCCTTGATACATATAGTTTGCGACAGAACACTGAAGCTTTCTTT. It is translated as CASSLDTYSLRQNTEAFF.

This chain connects TRBV27 to TRBJ2-1; D tentatively fits TRBD1 or TRBD2 (5 bases each). The germline V gene has CDR1 MNHEY and CDR2 SMNVEV (reference sequence). This CDR3 contains 15 residues. V was shortened by 3 bases and J by 5 bases, with 14 bases between the two germline ends. CDR3 residues: CASSFSKSGHNEQFF. Written as DNA, the CDR3 is TGTGCCAGCAGTTTCTCAAAGTCGGGACACAATGAGCAGTTCTTC.

The chain has TRBV27 and TRBJ2-1; 9 nucleotides match TRBD1. Germline assignment: CDR1 MNHEY and CDR2 SMNVEV (reference sequence). The CDR3 is made up of 14 amino acids. Trimming cost V 3 bases and J 6 bases; bases outside gene matches: 3. The CDR3 coding sequence is TGTGCCAGCAGTTTCCGGGACAGGGCCAATGAGCAGTTCTTC. It yields the protein CASSFRDRANEQFF.

This clone has only one observation. The chain employs TRBV6-5 and TRBJ2-5, with D possibly being TRBD2 (7 bases). The CDR3 extends over 16 amino acids. The V gene lost 2 bases and the J gene lost 2 bases, with 15 bases spanning the gap. Germline V lookup: CDR1 MNHEY, CDR2 SVGAGI. The CDR3 nucleotides read TGTGCCAGCAGTTACGCGGGGGCCTCACCACAAGAGACCCAGTACTTC. Translating it yields CASSYAGASPQETQYF.

This chain's CDR3 is CASSMAGVGNSPLHF. The CDR3 region has the DNA TGTGCCAGTAGTATGGCAGGGGTTGGAAATTCACCCCTCCACTTT. The chain links TRBV19 to TRBJ1-6; a possible D gene is TRBD1 (6 bases). This CDR3 has 15 residues. Germline V CDR1 and CDR2: LNHDA, SQIVND (reference sequence). The V gene lost 3 bases and the J gene lost 7 bases, with 13 bases spanning the gap.

Regarding this clone: A read error may account for a junction end that differs from germline. The chain joins TRBV7-7 to TRBJ2-1; possibly TRBD2 for D (5 bases). This CDR3 has 15 residues. The germline V gene encodes CDR1 SSHAT and CDR2 FNYEAQ (reference sequence). The CDR3 reads CASSPGGSRYNEQFF. DNA of the CDR3: TGTGCTAGCAGCCCAGGCGGGTCTCGGTACAATGAGCAGTTCTTC.

The gene calls are TRBV30 and TRBJ1-1; 8 bases are shared with TRBD1. This CDR3 is 13 amino acids long. The V segment lost 0 bases and the J segment 10 bases; nucleotides outside the gene matches: 7. Germline CDR1 reads GTSNPN; CDR2 reads SVGIG (reference sequence). The CDR3 nucleotides are TGTGCCTGGAGTGTACAGGACAGGGCGGTAGCTTTCTTT. It encodes CAWSVQDRAVAFF.

DNA of the CDR3: TGTGCCAGCTGGTCGGGAGGGAGTTACAATGAGCAGTTCTTC. As protein: CASWSGGSYNEQFF. The V and J genes are TRBV6-5 and TRBJ2-1; 8 positions agree with TRBD2. There are 14 residues in the CDR3. Per the germline V gene, CDR1 is MNHEY and CDR2 is SVGAGI. Trimming took 8 bases from V and 4 from J; bases not matched to a gene: 7.

This clone was found once. The V gene is TRBV9, the J gene TRBJ1-3; 12 bases map to TRBD1. The CDR3 extends over 18 amino acids. V trimming: 3 bases; J trimming: 2 bases; junction bases outside the gene matches: 9. Looked up from germline, CDR1 is SGDLS and CDR2 is YYNGEE. The CDR3 region is CASSARGDRGPAGNTIYF. The CDR3 DNA is TGTGCCAGCAGCGCGAGAGGGGACAGGGGGCCCGCTGGAAACACCATATATTTT.

CDR3 DNA: TGTGCCTCAGGGGGGGTGGGCACTGAAGCTTTCTTT. This encodes CASGGVGTEAFF. V and J are TRBV7-8 and TRBJ1-1; 7 bases match TRBD1. The CDR3 totals 12 residues. Germline trimming cut 11 bases from V and 4 bases from J; bases unmatched to any gene: 7. The germline V gene has CDR1 SGHVS and CDR2 FQNEAQ. The entire variable domain, with the rest obtained from reference TRBV7-8 and TRBJ1-1, is as follows: GAGVSQSPRYKVAKRGQDVALRCDPISGHVSLFWYQQALGQGPEFLTYFQNEAQLDKSGLPSDRFFAERPEGSVSTLKIQRTQQEDSAVYLCASGGVGTEAFFGQGTRLTVV.

This chain links TRBV5-4 with TRBJ2-3, with D hard to call. This CDR3 has 15 amino acids. V was trimmed by 0 bases and J by 2 bases, leaving 10 bases between them. Germline lookup yields CDR1 SGHNT and CDR2 YYREEE (reference sequence). CDR3 region: CASSLDPGLTDTQYF. CDR3 sequence (DNA): TGTGCCAGCAGCTTGGACCCCGGGCTCACAGATACGCAGTATTTT.

V gene TRBV10-2 combines with J gene TRBJ2-3; TRBD1 might be the D (6 bases). Trimming took 2 bases from V and 5 from J, leaving 14 bases between them. The CDR3 loop spans 15 amino acids. Germline assignment: CDR1 WSHSY and CDR2 SAAADI. DNA of the CDR3: TGCGCCAGCAGTGAGCGCAGGGGTGGAGTAGATACGCAGTATTTT. It translates to CASSERRGGVDTQYF.